A selection of T cell receptor beta chains follows, all from one sample in a study of shared clonotypes between healthy human individuals. Measured with immunoSEQ multiplex PCR; TCRdb has only the in-frame clones, and not every one. The sample holds fewer than 650,000 clones, 70% to 80% seen once. The sequenced sample consisted of PBMCs. The origin of the receptors is a woman in her thirties or forties in good health. Some clones in this sample may be carry-over from other donors' samples. CDR3s include the opening cysteine and the closing phenylalanine or tryptophan. A D gene is named only where the DNA matches it firmly. Clone size is shown for a subset of rows, as once, few, many or a class of expanded clone.

>.|TRBJ2-7|TRBD1|TRBV19
CASSTRTGNPPRQYF
TGTGCCAGTAGTACCCGGACAGGGAACCCACCTAGGCAGTACTTC
>few|TRBJ2-1|.|TRBV6-6
CASTSTGLRSYNEQFF
TGTGCCAGCACCAGCACAGGGTTAAGGTCCTACAATGAGCAGTTCTTC
>.|TRBJ2-3|.|TRBV18
CASSPWRGTDTQYF
TGTGCCAGCTCACCATGGAGGGGCACAGATACGCAGTATTTT
>many|TRBJ2-7|TRBD2|TRBV4-1
CASSQGAGVVYEQYF
TGCGCCAGCAGCCAAGGAGCGGGAGTCGTCTACGAGCAGTACTTC
>.|TRBJ2-3|.|TRBV4-3
CASSPLAGPGDTQYF
TGCGCCAGCAGCCCTCTAGCCGGGCCGGGGGATACGCAGTATTTT
>.|TRBJ2-5|.|TRBV4-1
CASSQVWEGTQYF
TGCGCCAGCAGCCAAGTCTGGGAAGGGACCCAGTACTTC
>.|TRBJ2-7|TRBD1|TRBV27
CASSPLGQGIYEQYF
TGTGCCAGCTCACCCCTCGGACAGGGGATCTACGAGCAGTACTTC
>once|TRBJ2-7|TRBD1|TRBV6-1
CASSEAVGDRAYEQYF
TGTGCCAGCAGTGAAGCGGTGGGGGACAGGGCATACGAGCAGTACTTC
>few|TRBJ2-7|.|TRBV5-1
CASSLAAQPGDFEQYF
TGCGCCAGCAGCTTGGCGGCCCAGCCGGGGGACTTCGAGCAGTACTTC
>few|TRBJ2-1|TRBD2|TRBV2
CASRLTSGRGNEQFF
TGTGCCAGCAGACTTACTAGCGGCCGAGGGAATGAGCAGTTCTTC
>.|TRBJ2-7|.|TRBV19
CASSDRSGLYEQYF
TGTGCCAGTTCTGACAGGTCGGGACTTTACGAGCAGTACTTC
>.|TRBJ1-5|.|TRBV28
CASSSDGNQPQHF
TGTGCCAGCAGCTCAGACGGGAATCAGCCCCAGCATTTT
>many|TRBJ2-7|.|TRBV10-1
CASSGQPSYEQYF
TGCGCCAGCAGTGGACAGCCGTCCTACGAGCAGTACTTC
>.|TRBJ2-2|TRBD1|TRBV9
CASSVEGLRGTGANTGELFF
TGTGCCAGCAGCGTTGAGGGCCTCCGCGGGACAGGGGCGAACACCGGGGAGCTGTTTTTT
>.|TRBJ1-5|TRBD1|TRBV15
CATSAETGGGNQPQHF
TGTGCCACCAGCGCCGAGACAGGGGGCGGCAATCAGCCCCAGCATTTT
>.|TRBJ2-5|.|TRBV30
CAWSVPGYQETQYF
TGTGCCTGGAGTGTTCCCGGGTACCAAGAGACCCAGTACTTC
>.|TRBJ2-2|TRBD1|TRBV11-1
CASSQDRGAAGELFF
TGTGCCAGCAGCCAAGACAGGGGGGCGGCCGGGGAGCTGTTTTTT
>.|TRBJ1-2|.|TRBV2
CASRRDGIYGYAF
TGTGCCAGCAGGAGGGACGGAATCTATGGCTACGCCTTC
>.|TRBJ2-7|TRBD1|TRBV28
CASRRTGGTYEQYF
TGTGCCAGCAGACGGACAGGGGGGACCTACGAGCAGTACTTC
>.|TRBJ2-1|.|TRBV29-1
CSVDHNEQFF
TGCAGCGTTGACCACAATGAGCAGTTCTTC
>.|TRBJ2-3|TRBD2|TRBV28
CASSFPAGGTDTQYF
TGTGCCAGCAGTTTCCCAGCGGGGGGCACAGATACGCAGTATTTT
>.|TRBJ2-3|TRBD2|TRBV5-1
CASSTLGGDTDTQYF
TGCGCCAGCAGCACCCTCGGGGGGGACACAGATACGCAGTATTTT
>.|TRBJ2-4|.|TRBV30
CAWRGRGRGKNIQYF
TGTGCCTGGAGGGGAAGGGGCAGGGGTAAAAACATTCAGTACTTC
>.|TRBJ2-7|.|TRBV9
CASSVGVGVFAYEQYF
TGTGCCAGCAGCGTAGGGGTAGGGGTCTTTGCTTACGAGCAGTACTTC
>.|TRBJ2-7|TRBD2|TRBV18
CASSPSVAGGHEQYF
TGTGCCAGCTCACCAAGTGTAGCGGGAGGCCACGAGCAGTACTTC
>.|TRBJ1-5|TRBD1|TRBV28
CASSLLTGNNQPQHF
TGTGCCAGCAGTTTACTGACAGGGAACAATCAGCCCCAGCATTTT
>few|TRBJ2-1|TRBD2|TRBV11-2
CASSLTSGSYNEQFF
TGTGCCAGCAGCTTAACTAGCGGGAGTTACAATGAGCAGTTCTTC
>.|TRBJ2-2|.|TRBV28
CASSLNRATNTGELFF
TGTGCCAGCAGTTTGAACAGGGCTACGAACACCGGGGAGCTGTTTTTT
>.|TRBJ2-1|.|TRBV7-9
CASNPKTPGSSYNEQFF
TGTGCCAGCAACCCGAAAACCCCCGGGAGCTCCTACAATGAGCAGTTCTTC
>few|TRBJ2-1|.|TRBV9
CASSVVSGTRNEQFF
TGTGCCAGCAGCGTAGTTTCGGGAACCCGTAATGAGCAGTTCTTC
>few|TRBJ1-5|TRBD1|TRBV2
CASREYRGISNQPQHF
TGTGCCAGCAGGGAATACAGGGGGATTAGCAATCAGCCCCAGCATTTT
>.|TRBJ1-4|TRBD1|TRBV18
CASSLRTGATFEKLFF
TGTGCCAGCTCACTTAGGACAGGAGCAACCTTCGAAAAACTGTTTTTT
>.|TRBJ2-1|TRBD2|TRBV10-1
CASSAPLASGSLEQFF
TGCGCCAGCAGCGCCCCCCTGGCTAGCGGGAGTCTTGAGCAGTTCTTC
>.|TRBJ2-1|.|TRBV10-3
CAISEAGNEQFF
TGTGCCATCAGTGAGGCCGGAAATGAGCAGTTCTTC
>.|TRBJ1-1|.|TRBV5-6
CASSLYVATEAFF
TGTGCCAGCAGCTTGTACGTTGCCACTGAAGCTTTCTTT
>few|TRBJ1-2|.|TRBV5-1
CASSSGDGAHGYTF
TGCGCCAGCAGCTCGGGAGACGGTGCTCATGGCTACACCTTC
>.|TRBJ1-4|TRBD1|TRBV29-1
CSVYTGGGTNEKLFF
TGCAGCGTTTACACAGGGGGTGGAACTAATGAAAAACTGTTTTTT
>.|TRBJ2-3|.|TRBV7-2
CASSYTGTDTQYF
TGTGCCAGCAGCTACACAGGGACAGATACGCAGTATTTT
>.|TRBJ2-5|.|TRBV7-9
CASTNPPEGGSETQYF
TGTGCCAGCACCAACCCACCAGAAGGTGGTTCGGAGACCCAGTACTTC
>.|TRBJ1-3|.|TRBV21-1
CASSKEGAGDSSGNTIYF
TGTGCCAGCAGCAAAGAGGGAGCAGGGGATAGCTCTGGAAACACCATATATTTT
>.|TRBJ2-2|TRBD1|TRBV9
CASSTSGTGTTGELFF
TGTGCCAGCAGCACCTCCGGGACAGGGACTACCGGGGAGCTGTTTTTT
>.|TRBJ2-7|TRBD2|TRBV4-2
CASSRSGLAAEQYF
TGTGCCAGCAGCCGGTCGGGACTAGCTGCCGAGCAGTACTTC
>.|TRBJ2-2|TRBD2|TRBV5-1
CASSLETSGNPGELFF
TGCGCCAGCAGCTTGGAGACTAGCGGGAATCCCGGGGAGCTGTTTTTT
>once|TRBJ2-7|.|TRBV25-1
CASSDSLPGVYEQYF
TGTGCCAGCAGTGACTCTCTACCGGGAGTCTACGAGCAGTACTTC
>few|TRBJ2-4|TRBD1|TRBV11-2
CASSFVGGQGSNIQYF
TGTGCCAGCAGCTTTGTGGGAGGACAGGGGTCAAACATTCAGTACTTC
>.|TRBJ2-7|.|TRBV7-9
CAGSPRSESSYEQYF
TGTGCCGGCAGCCCAAGGAGCGAGAGCTCCTACGAGCAGTACTTC
>.|TRBJ2-2|.|TRBV9
CASSVEVGNTGELFF
TGTGCCAGCAGCGTAGAGGTTGGGAACACCGGGGAGCTGTTTTTT
>once|TRBJ1-4|.|TRBV28
CASQKELGYEKLFF
TGTGCCAGCCAGAAAGAGTTGGGGTATGAAAAACTGTTTTTT
>.|TRBJ2-1|.|TRBV11-2
CASSLGTQEQFF
TGTGCCAGCAGCTTAGGGACTCAAGAGCAGTTCTTC
>few|TRBJ2-2|.|TRBV7-2
CASSPPYGGNTGELFF
TGTGCCAGCAGCCCCCCTTATGGGGGGAACACCGGGGAGCTGTTTTTT
>.|TRBJ1-3|.|TRBV30
CAWSAQYGNTIYF
TGTGCCTGGAGTGCTCAATATGGAAACACCATATATTTT
>.|TRBJ1-1|.|TRBV14
CASSQDRDPF
TGTGCCAGCAGCCAAGATCGGGACCCCTTT
>.|TRBJ2-2|.|TRBV7-3
CASSLVAPGGELFF
TGTGCCAGCAGCTTAGTCGCTCCCGGAGGGGAGCTGTTTTTT